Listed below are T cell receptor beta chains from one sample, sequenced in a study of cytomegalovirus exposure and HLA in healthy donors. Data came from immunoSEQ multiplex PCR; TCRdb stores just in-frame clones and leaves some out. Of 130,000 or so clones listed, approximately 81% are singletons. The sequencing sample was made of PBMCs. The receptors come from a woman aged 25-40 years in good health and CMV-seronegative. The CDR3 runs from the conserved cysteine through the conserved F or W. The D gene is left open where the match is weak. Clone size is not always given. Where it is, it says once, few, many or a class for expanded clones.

CDR3 DNA: TGTGCCAGCACCATGACAGAGATGAACACTGAAGCTTTCTTT
CDR3 protein: CASTMTEMNTEAFF
clone size: NA
V gene: TRBV6-5
J gene: TRBJ1-1
D gene: NA

CDR3 DNA: TGTGCCAGCAGCTTGGAACGAGGCTACGAGCAGTACTTC
CDR3 protein: CASSLERGYEQYF
clone size: NA
V gene: TRBV5-4
J gene: TRBJ2-7
D gene: NA

CDR3 DNA: TGTGCCACCCCCAAGGGGGGCAGGGGGCGCGTATGGACCGGGGAGCTGTTTTTT
CDR3 protein: CATPKGGRGRVWTGELFF
clone size: NA
V gene: TRBV19
J gene: TRBJ2-2
D gene: TRBD1

CDR3 DNA: TGTGCCAGCAGCCCAGCCCGACAGGGAGGCTACGAGCAGTACTTC
CDR3 protein: CASSPARQGGYEQYF
clone size: NA
V gene: TRBV6-5
J gene: TRBJ2-7
D gene: NA

CDR3 DNA: TGTGCCAGCAGCCAAGACTCCCGACAGTTTTGGGACACTGAAGCTTTCTTT
CDR3 protein: CASSQDSRQFWDTEAFF
clone size: NA
V gene: TRBV14
J gene: TRBJ1-1
D gene: NA

CDR3 DNA: TGTGCCAGCAGTTCCCTCAGGACGGGAAACACCGGGGAGCTGTTTTTT
CDR3 protein: CASSSLRTGNTGELFF
clone size: NA
V gene: TRBV27
J gene: TRBJ2-2
D gene: NA

CDR3 DNA: TGCGCCAGCAGCCAACTTACAGAGAACACTGAAGCTTTCTTT
CDR3 protein: CASSQLTENTEAFF
clone size: NA
V gene: TRBV4-1
J gene: TRBJ1-1
D gene: NA

CDR3 DNA: TGTGCCAGCAGCCCCCCAGGGGCCAGAATCACTGGGGCCAACGTCCTGACTTTC
CDR3 protein: CASSPPGARITGANVLTF
clone size: NA
V gene: TRBV7-8
J gene: TRBJ2-6
D gene: NA

CDR3 DNA: TGTGCCAGCAGGGTTCGGGGAGTATACAATGAGCAGTTCTTC
CDR3 protein: CASRVRGVYNEQFF
clone size: NA
V gene: TRBV6-1
J gene: TRBJ2-1
D gene: NA

CDR3 DNA: TGTGCCAGTAGTATTTTTCCCCCTCTGGGGGCGAGCGAGCAGTACTTC
CDR3 protein: CASSIFPPLGASEQYF
clone size: NA
V gene: TRBV19
J gene: TRBJ2-7
D gene: NA

CDR3 DNA: TGTGCCAGCAGTGGGACAGGGGGCCCATGGGGCCCTGAAGCTTTCTTT
CDR3 protein: CASSGTGGPWGPEAFF
clone size: few
V gene: TRBV6-1
J gene: TRBJ1-1
D gene: TRBD1

CDR3 DNA: TGTGCCAGCAGCTTAGTTTCGGCAGGGGGGACCTACGAGCAGTACTTC
CDR3 protein: CASSLVSAGGTYEQYF
clone size: NA
V gene: TRBV7-2
J gene: TRBJ2-7
D gene: NA

CDR3 DNA: TGTGCCAGTAGTGGACAGGGAGCTGGCAATCAGCCCCAGCATTTT
CDR3 protein: CASSGQGAGNQPQHF
clone size: NA
V gene: TRBV19
J gene: TRBJ1-5
D gene: TRBD1

CDR3 DNA: TGTGCCAGCAGTGATCCGACAGGGGGGAACTATGGCTACACCTTC
CDR3 protein: CASSDPTGGNYGYTF
clone size: NA
V gene: TRBV25-1
J gene: TRBJ1-2
D gene: TRBD1

CDR3 DNA: TGTGCCAGCATTATAGCGCAGGCGGTCGGGGAGACCCAGTACTTC
CDR3 protein: CASIIAQAVGETQYF
clone size: NA
V gene: TRBV6-1
J gene: TRBJ2-5
D gene: NA

CDR3 DNA: TGTGCCAGCGGAGGTTGGGACAATCAGCCCCAGCATTTT
CDR3 protein: CASGGWDNQPQHF
clone size: NA
V gene: TRBV10-3
J gene: TRBJ1-5
D gene: NA

CDR3 DNA: TGTGCCAGCAGCTTAGAACTTATGGAGGGGGGCTACACCTTC
CDR3 protein: CASSLELMEGGYTF
clone size: medium-sized
V gene: TRBV7-2
J gene: TRBJ1-2
D gene: NA

CDR3 DNA: TGCGCCAGCAGCCAACCGTCCGGGGGGCGTCTCTCGAGAGGCTACACCTTC
CDR3 protein: CASSQPSGGRLSRGYTF
clone size: NA
V gene: TRBV4-1
J gene: TRBJ1-2
D gene: NA

CDR3 DNA: TGCGCCAGCAGAGCAAAAGAGGGAATGAACACTGAAGCTTTCTTT
CDR3 protein: CASRAKEGMNTEAFF
clone size: NA
V gene: TRBV5-1
J gene: TRBJ1-1
D gene: NA

CDR3 DNA: TGTGCCAGCAGCTCGGACAGGGGATATGGCTACACCTTC
CDR3 protein: CASSSDRGYGYTF
clone size: NA
V gene: TRBV6-5
J gene: TRBJ1-2
D gene: TRBD1

CDR3 DNA: TGTGCCAGCAGTTACGGCCGCGGGGCCGACGGCTACACCTTC
CDR3 protein: CASSYGRGADGYTF
clone size: NA
V gene: TRBV6-6
J gene: TRBJ1-2
D gene: NA

CDR3 DNA: TGTGCCAGCAGTTACTCAGACAGGGTGGACACTGAAGCTTTCTTT
CDR3 protein: CASSYSDRVDTEAFF
clone size: NA
V gene: TRBV6-5
J gene: TRBJ1-1
D gene: TRBD1

CDR3 DNA: TGTGCCAGCTTAAGGACAGGGCAAGAGACCCAGTACTTC
CDR3 protein: CASLRTGQETQYF
clone size: NA
V gene: TRBV6-1
J gene: TRBJ2-5
D gene: TRBD1

CDR3 DNA: TGTGCCAGCAGCTTTGGGGGGGCCCTAGAGACCCAGTACTTC
CDR3 protein: CASSFGGALETQYF
clone size: once
V gene: TRBV5-4
J gene: TRBJ2-5
D gene: NA

CDR3 DNA: TGTGCTAGTGGTACCTACTACGAGCAGTACTTC
CDR3 protein: CASGTYYEQYF
clone size: few
V gene: TRBV12-5
J gene: TRBJ2-7
D gene: NA

CDR3 DNA: TGTGCCAGCAGTGAACGAGACAGGGGACTGAAAGGCTACACCTTC
CDR3 protein: CASSERDRGLKGYTF
clone size: NA
V gene: TRBV6-1
J gene: TRBJ1-2
D gene: TRBD1

CDR3 DNA: TGTGCCAGCAGCGCCCAGCGGTCGGGGGGCCACCTAGCCGGGGAGCTGTTTTTT
CDR3 protein: CASSAQRSGGHLAGELFF
clone size: NA
V gene: TRBV9
J gene: TRBJ2-2
D gene: NA

CDR3 DNA: TGCGCCAGCAGCCCCATACTAGCGGGGACTTCGGTTACGCAGTATTTT
CDR3 protein: CASSPILAGTSVTQYF
clone size: NA
V gene: TRBV5-1
J gene: TRBJ2-3
D gene: TRBD2

CDR3 DNA: TGTGCCAGCTCACCACTTGGACTAGCGGGGGCCTACAATGAGCAGTTCTTC
CDR3 protein: CASSPLGLAGAYNEQFF
clone size: NA
V gene: TRBV18
J gene: TRBJ2-1
D gene: TRBD2

CDR3 DNA: TGTGCCAGCAGCTCCTCGGGAGGGAAGTATGGCTACACCTTC
CDR3 protein: CASSSSGGKYGYTF
clone size: NA
V gene: TRBV6-6
J gene: TRBJ1-2
D gene: NA

CDR3 DNA: TGCGCCAGCAGCTTAGCTAGCGGGGGATACAATGAGCAGTTCTTC
CDR3 protein: CASSLASGGYNEQFF
clone size: NA
V gene: TRBV5-1
J gene: TRBJ2-1
D gene: TRBD2

CDR3 DNA: TGTGCCAGCAGCCCCCCGAGAGCGGGTCAATCTTACGAGCAGTACTTC
CDR3 protein: CASSPPRAGQSYEQYF
clone size: NA
V gene: TRBV7-9
J gene: TRBJ2-7
D gene: NA

CDR3 DNA: TGTGCCAGAGGAGTCCGAGACACTGAAGCTTTCTTT
CDR3 protein: CARGVRDTEAFF
clone size: once
V gene: TRBV25-1
J gene: TRBJ1-1
D gene: NA

CDR3 DNA: TGCGCCAGCAGCTTTAATTTGGGGAGGCCTGCGAACACTGAAGCTTTCTTT
CDR3 protein: CASSFNLGRPANTEAFF
clone size: NA
V gene: TRBV5-1
J gene: TRBJ1-1
D gene: NA

CDR3 DNA: TGTGCCAGCTCACCAACCGGAGTTGCAACTAATGAAAAACTGTTTTTT
CDR3 protein: CASSPTGVATNEKLFF
clone size: few
V gene: TRBV18
J gene: TRBJ1-4
D gene: NA

CDR3 DNA: TGTGCCAGCAGCTTGACTAGCGGGGAGCAAGAGACCCAGTACTTC
CDR3 protein: CASSLTSGEQETQYF
clone size: NA
V gene: TRBV7-3
J gene: TRBJ2-5
D gene: TRBD2

CDR3 DNA: TGTGCCAGCAGCCCGAGGGGGTACGGGACAGATACGCAGTATTTT
CDR3 protein: CASSPRGYGTDTQYF
clone size: NA
V gene: TRBV27
J gene: TRBJ2-3
D gene: NA

CDR3 DNA: TGTGCCTGGAGTGTTGCCTATGGGACAGGGGTAGGCTACGAGCAGTACTTC
CDR3 protein: CAWSVAYGTGVGYEQYF
clone size: NA
V gene: TRBV30
J gene: TRBJ2-7
D gene: TRBD1

CDR3 DNA: TGCGCCAGCAGCCTTGGGGGGGGTCCTCCTCTCTACGAGCAGTACTTC
CDR3 protein: CASSLGGGPPLYEQYF
clone size: NA
V gene: TRBV4-1
J gene: TRBJ2-7
D gene: TRBD2

CDR3 DNA: TGTGCCTGGAGCGAGCGACTCCTCTTT
CDR3 protein: CAWSERLLF
clone size: few
V gene: TRBV30
J gene: TRBJ1-1
D gene: NA

CDR3 DNA: TGTGCCAGCAGCTTAGGGCAGTCGTCCCAAGAGACCCAGTACTTC
CDR3 protein: CASSLGQSSQETQYF
clone size: NA
V gene: TRBV11-2
J gene: TRBJ2-5
D gene: NA

CDR3 DNA: TGTGCCAGCAACCCCGGAGCGCACTATGGCTACACCTTC
CDR3 protein: CASNPGAHYGYTF
clone size: NA
V gene: TRBV9
J gene: TRBJ1-2
D gene: NA

CDR3 DNA: TGTGCCAGCAGTTACTCCCCCGAACGGGGATCCCAGCATTTT
CDR3 protein: CASSYSPERGSQHF
clone size: NA
V gene: TRBV6-5
J gene: TRBJ1-5
D gene: NA

CDR3 DNA: TGTGCCAGCAGTAGAAACACGCAGGGGGAGACCCAGTACTTC
CDR3 protein: CASSRNTQGETQYF
clone size: NA
V gene: TRBV2
J gene: TRBJ2-5
D gene: NA

CDR3 DNA: TGTGCCAGCAGCTTAGAGGCTAGCTCCCCCTACGAGCAGTACTTC
CDR3 protein: CASSLEASSPYEQYF
clone size: many
V gene: TRBV7-6
J gene: TRBJ2-7
D gene: NA

CDR3 DNA: TGTGCCAGCAGCCGTAGACTAGCGGGGGGCAATTTGGAGACCCAGTACTTC
CDR3 protein: CASSRRLAGGNLETQYF
clone size: NA
V gene: TRBV7-9
J gene: TRBJ2-5
D gene: TRBD2

CDR3 DNA: TGTGCCTGGGAGGAGAACCGGGGGGATGGCTACACCTTC
CDR3 protein: CAWEENRGDGYTF
clone size: NA
V gene: TRBV30
J gene: TRBJ1-2
D gene: NA

CDR3 DNA: TGTGCCAGCAGTTCGCCGGGACAGGGGAACAATGAGCAGTTCTTC
CDR3 protein: CASSSPGQGNNEQFF
clone size: NA
V gene: TRBV6-5
J gene: TRBJ2-1
D gene: TRBD1

CDR3 DNA: TGTGCCAGCAGCTTGGATGGCCCTTCCTACGAGCAGTACTTC
CDR3 protein: CASSLDGPSYEQYF
clone size: NA
V gene: TRBV5-5
J gene: TRBJ2-7
D gene: NA

CDR3 DNA: TGTGCCAGCAGCCCTCTAGCGGGGGGCGGCACCGGGGAGCTGTTTTTT
CDR3 protein: CASSPLAGGGTGELFF
clone size: NA
V gene: TRBV5-4
J gene: TRBJ2-2
D gene: TRBD2

CDR3 DNA: TGTGCCAGTAGTACCAAGGGGACAGGGTCTGGCTACACCTTC
CDR3 protein: CASSTKGTGSGYTF
clone size: NA
V gene: TRBV19
J gene: TRBJ1-2
D gene: TRBD1

CDR3 DNA: TGTGCCAGCAGCTTCGGGACTAGCGGCGCGGAGACCCAGTACTTC
CDR3 protein: CASSFGTSGAETQYF
clone size: NA
V gene: TRBV7-9
J gene: TRBJ2-5
D gene: TRBD2